The TCR beta chain under discussion was sequenced for a study of blood T cell repertoires in COVID-19. Trimming took off 0 bases at V and 7 bases at J, with 11 bases between the two ends. Germline V gene sequence: CDR1 SGHRS, CDR2 YFSETQ. CDR3 length: 14 amino acids. The table came from immunoSEQ multiplex PCR; TCRdb's copy has only in-frame clones and leaves some out. Seen here are fewer than 150,000 clones, about four fifths observed once, and the top ten hold about 5.8%. V and J are TRBV5-1 and TRBJ1-5; no firm D call. Sequencing input: peripheral blood. The clonotype originates from a human donor in a cohort sampled during active COVID-19. The DNA for the CDR3 is TGCGCCAGCAGCTTGGGAGGGTGGCGACAGCCCCAGCATTTT. Its translation: CASSLGGWRQPQHF.